The rows below give T cell receptor beta chains drawn from one sample of a study of shared clonotypes between healthy human individuals. Method: immunoSEQ multiplex PCR; TCRdb's copy keeps in-frame clones and lacks some. This table holds about 2 million clones, about 95% found once. What was sequenced was naive CD8+ T cells sorted from blood. All receptors derive from a man between 18 and 29 years old in good health. CDR3s include the opening cysteine and the closing phenylalanine or tryptophan. The D gene is left open where the match is weak. The listing skips clone size in some rows; elsewhere it reads once, few, many or a size class.

d_gene	v_gene	j_gene	abundance	CDR3aa	CDR3nt
.	TRBV9	TRBJ2-2	.	CASSPFGTPNTGELFF	TGTGCCAGCAGCCCATTCGGGACACCGAACACCGGGGAGCTGTTTTTT
.	TRBV4-1	TRBJ2-2	.	CASSQDPARVGNTGELFF	TGCGCCAGCAGCCAAGATCCCGCCAGGGTAGGAAACACCGGGGAGCTGTTTTTT
TRBD2	TRBV6-5	TRBJ2-3	.	CASSSLAGSTDTQYF	TGTGCCAGCAGTTCCCTAGCGGGGAGCACAGATACGCAGTATTTT
.	TRBV21-1	TRBJ2-1	.	CASKLASGSFNNEQFF	TGTGCCAGCAAGTTAGCTAGCGGGAGTTTCAACAATGAGCAGTTCTTC
TRBD1	TRBV27	TRBJ2-7	.	CASSGPGQGAWEQYF	TGTGCCAGCAGTGGACCGGGACAGGGGGCGTGGGAGCAGTACTTC
TRBD2	TRBV10-3	TRBJ2-1	.	CAISEDLAGGPGNEQFF	TGTGCCATCAGTGAGGATCTAGCGGGAGGGCCTGGGAATGAGCAGTTCTTC
TRBD1	TRBV2	TRBJ1-1	.	CASSPFGTGFEAFF	TGTGCCAGCAGTCCCTTCGGGACAGGATTTGAAGCTTTCTTT
.	TRBV28	TRBJ2-1	.	CASSLRGAYNEQFF	TGTGCCAGCAGTCTCAGGGGCGCCTACAATGAGCAGTTCTTC
.	TRBV13	TRBJ2-7	.	CASSLPSPAYEQYF	TGTGCCAGCAGCTTACCGTCCCCAGCCTACGAGCAGTACTTC
TRBD1	TRBV28	TRBJ2-4	.	CATQGAKEKAKNIQYF	TGTGCCACCCAGGGGGCTAAGGAAAAAGCCAAAAACATTCAGTACTTC
TRBD1	TRBV5-4	TRBJ2-1	.	CASSRQGNEQFF	TGTGCCAGCAGCCGACAGGGAAATGAGCAGTTCTTC
.	TRBV25-1	TRBJ1-6	.	CASSESGINSPLHF	TGTGCCAGCAGTGAAAGCGGGATTAATTCACCCCTCCACTTT
.	TRBV7-6	TRBJ2-1	.	CASSLGGSYNEQFF	TGTGCCAGCAGCTTAGGAGGCTCCTACAATGAGCAGTTCTTC
TRBD1	TRBV28	TRBJ2-7	.	CASSPRGPYEQYF	TGTGCCAGCAGTCCCAGGGGGCCCTACGAGCAGTACTTC
.	TRBV13	TRBJ1-1	.	CASSLASTVELEAFF	TGTGCCAGCAGCTTAGCTTCCACCGTGGAACTTGAAGCTTTCTTT
TRBD1	TRBV29-1	TRBJ1-3	.	CSVTSPGQDSGNTIYF	TGCAGCGTGACCTCCCCCGGACAGGACTCTGGAAACACCATATATTTT
.	TRBV14	TRBJ2-7	.	CASSQDPYEQYF	TGTGCCAGCAGCCAAGACCCCTACGAGCAGTACTTC
.	TRBV25-1	TRBJ1-4	once	CASSEYLTDTTNEKLFF	TGTGCCAGCAGTGAATATCTAACGGACACAACTAATGAAAAACTGTTTTTT
TRBD1	TRBV7-7	TRBJ1-4	once	CASGTGDEKLFF	TGTGCCAGCGGGACAGGGGATGAAAAACTGTTTTTT
.	TRBV7-9	TRBJ2-7	.	CASSLGTAGYEQYF	TGTGCCAGCAGCTTAGGGACAGCCGGGTACGAGCAGTACTTC
.	TRBV4-1	TRBJ1-2	.	CASSRLKGGVYGYTF	TGCGCCAGCAGCCGTCTCAAAGGGGGGGTATATGGCTACACCTTC
.	TRBV11-2	TRBJ2-1	.	CASSFPGPASYNEQFF	TGTGCCAGCAGTTTTCCGGGACCGGCGTCCTACAATGAGCAGTTCTTC
TRBD2	TRBV2	TRBJ2-5	.	CASSDFGGRAVETQYF	TGTGCCAGCAGTGACTTTGGTGGGAGGGCCGTGGAGACCCAGTACTTC
TRBD1	TRBV9	TRBJ1-4	.	CASSASSGQGIEKLFF	TGTGCCAGCAGCGCCAGCTCAGGACAGGGAATAGAAAAACTGTTTTTT
.	TRBV2	TRBJ1-1	.	CAAPGEQNTEAFF	TGTGCCGCCCCTGGAGAGCAGAACACTGAAGCTTTCTTT
.	TRBV29-1	TRBJ2-7	once	CSVQGSSYEQYF	TGCAGCGTCCAGGGGTCCTCCTACGAGCAGTACTTC
.	TRBV2	TRBJ2-1	.	CARRLGNEQFF	TGTGCCAGAAGACTAGGCAATGAGCAGTTCTTC
.	TRBV7-2	TRBJ2-2	once	CASSLLGGNTGELFF	TGTGCCAGCAGCCTTTTAGGGGGGAACACCGGGGAGCTGTTTTTT
.	TRBV7-9	TRBJ2-7	.	CASSLDMGYEQYF	TGTGCCAGCAGCCTCGATATGGGATACGAGCAGTACTTC
.	TRBV6-1	TRBJ1-1	.	CASSDRARTEAFF	TGTGCCAGCAGTGACAGGGCGCGCACTGAAGCTTTCTTT
.	TRBV7-3	TRBJ2-2	.	CASSLLTGPTGELFF	TGTGCCAGCAGCCTCCTGACAGGCCCCACCGGGGAGCTGTTTTTT
TRBD2	TRBV4-3	TRBJ2-1	.	CASSQDPSGRALGEQFF	TGCGCCAGCAGCCAAGATCCTAGCGGGAGGGCCCTAGGTGAGCAGTTCTTC
TRBD2	TRBV7-2	TRBJ2-1	.	CASSRVLAGAYNEQFF	TGTGCCAGCAGCCGTGTACTAGCGGGAGCCTACAATGAGCAGTTCTTC
.	TRBV2	TRBJ2-3	.	CASRFEGGTDTDTQYF	TGTGCCAGCAGGTTCGAGGGGGGAACTGACACAGATACGCAGTATTTT
TRBD2	TRBV6-6	TRBJ2-7	.	CASRAGTTYEQYF	TGTGCCAGCAGGGCCGGGACTACCTACGAGCAGTACTTC
TRBD2	TRBV6-6	TRBJ2-1	.	CASGWAGASYNEQFF	TGTGCCAGCGGGTGGGCGGGAGCCTCCTACAATGAGCAGTTCTTC
TRBD1	TRBV7-9	TRBJ2-3	.	CASSSPGQGVENTQYF	TGTGCCAGCAGCTCCCCGGGACAGGGAGTGGAAAATACGCAGTATTTT
TRBD1	TRBV13	TRBJ2-7	.	CASSRAGTGVYEQYF	TGTGCCAGCAGCCGCGCCGGGACAGGGGTCTACGAGCAGTACTTC
.	TRBV19	TRBJ1-2	.	CASSIFGIANYGYTF	TGTGCCAGTAGTATATTCGGCATAGCTAACTATGGCTACACCTTC
TRBD1	TRBV7-9	TRBJ2-1	.	CASSSRDRDYNEQFF	TGTGCCAGCAGCTCCCGGGACAGGGACTACAATGAGCAGTTCTTC
TRBD1	TRBV19	TRBJ2-5	.	CASSMAGTGLETQYF	TGTGCCAGTAGTATGGCTGGGACAGGGCTGGAGACCCAGTACTTC
.	TRBV5-4	TRBJ2-3	.	CASSLALEDTQYF	TGTGCCAGCAGCTTGGCTCTGGAAGATACGCAGTATTTT
TRBD1	TRBV4-3	TRBJ1-1	.	CASSQSWTGGAEAFF	TGCGCCAGCAGCCAATCGTGGACAGGGGGCGCGGAAGCTTTCTTT
.	TRBV29-1	TRBJ2-1	once	CSVNQRGEQFF	TGCAGCGTTAATCAACGGGGTGAGCAGTTCTTC
.	TRBV7-2	TRBJ2-7	.	CASSLGGSPQYF	TGTGCCAGCAGCTTAGGTGGCTCGCCGCAGTACTTC
.	TRBV11-2	TRBJ1-1	few	CASSPRSGEAFF	TGTGCCAGCAGCCCTCGGAGTGGTGAAGCTTTCTTT
TRBD2	TRBV28	TRBJ2-7	.	CASSSGGEGYEQYF	TGTGCCAGCAGTTCGGGGGGGGAAGGCTACGAGCAGTACTTC
.	TRBV5-1	TRBJ2-1	once	CASSLAGLGNEQFF	TGCGCCAGCAGCCTGGCGGGATTGGGGAATGAGCAGTTCTTC
.	TRBV25-1	TRBJ2-7	.	CASSEPRGDHYEQYF	TGTGCCAGCAGTGAACCCCGCGGGGACCATTACGAGCAGTACTTC
TRBD2	TRBV9	TRBJ2-1	.	CASSPSGGLNEQFF	TGTGCCAGCAGTCCTAGCGGGGGGTTGAATGAGCAGTTCTTC
TRBD1	TRBV5-1	TRBJ2-1	.	CASRVDRDSYNEQFF	TGCGCCAGCAGGGTAGATCGGGACAGCTACAATGAGCAGTTCTTC
.	TRBV18	TRBJ2-1	.	CASSPDGVRSYNEQFF	TGTGCCAGCTCACCGGACGGGGTGAGGTCCTACAATGAGCAGTTCTTC
.	TRBV7-8	TRBJ2-1	.	CASYLAGYNEQFF	TGTGCCAGCTACTTAGCAGGGTACAATGAGCAGTTCTTC
TRBD2	TRBV7-3	TRBJ2-5	.	CASSFGLAGGETQYF	TGTGCCAGCAGCTTCGGACTAGCGGGGGGAGAGACCCAGTACTTC
TRBD2	TRBV4-1	TRBJ2-1	once	CASSQERQGGYNEQFF	TGCGCCAGCAGCCAAGAAAGGCAGGGAGGGTACAATGAGCAGTTCTTC